The 24 T cell receptor beta chains given below trace back to one sample, sequenced in a study of T cell changes during pregnancy in multiple sclerosis. Some clones are missing from TCRdb's copy, which holds only in-frame ones; the method was immunoSEQ multiplex PCR. The table records 40,000 or so clones, more than 80% of them present only once. The input for sequencing was peripheral blood, taken before pregnancy. These receptors were collected from a female donor with multiple sclerosis, enrolled in a pregnancy study.

The genes are TRBV7-9 and TRBJ2-7; 8 bases map to TRBD2. The CDR3 runs to 15 residues. The germline V gene has CDR1 SEHNR and CDR2 FQNEAQ (reference sequence). V lost 1 base, J lost 2 bases, and 4 bases stayed unmatched. CDR3 amino acids: CASSLELAATYEQYF. The CDR3 nucleotides read TGTGCCAGCAGCTTAGAACTAGCGGCGACCTACGAGCAGTACTTC.

This clone was seen a handful of times. This chain joins TRBV7-9 and TRBJ2-1, with D uncertain. CDR3 length: 16 residues. Germline-derived CDR1 and CDR2 are SEHNR and FQNEAQ (reference sequence). The ends were cut back, 1 base at V and 0 bases at J, with 10 bases in the middle. CDR3 coding DNA: TGTGCCAGCAGCTTAGTATTGTCCAGCTCCTACAATGAGCAGTTCTTC. Residues: CASSLVLSSSYNEQFF. Combining the CDR3 with reference TRBV7-9 and TRBJ2-1 gives the whole variable domain DTGVSQNPRHKITKRGQNVTFRCDPISEHNRLYWYRQTLGQGPEFLTYFQNEAQLEKSRLLSDRFSAERPKGSFSTLEIQRTEQGDSAMYLCASSLVLSSSYNEQFFGPGTRLTVL.

The rearrangement joins TRBV28 to TRBJ2-1; D gene uncertain. The V and J ends lost 5 bases and 5 bases respectively, with 7 bases between them. The germline V gene encodes CDR1 MDHEN and CDR2 SYDVKM. The CDR3 spans 12 residues. CDR3 DNA sequence: TGTGCCAGCAGTCCAGTTAACAATGAGCAGTTCTTC. It specifies CASSPVNNEQFF.

This chain uses TRBV19 with TRBJ2-1, with a tentative D call TRBD1 (5 bases). This CDR3 has 14 residues. Trimming took 0 bases from V and 9 from J, leaving 12 bases between them. Germline CDR1 LNHDA, CDR2 SQIVND (reference sequence). The CDR3 nucleotides are TGTGCCAGTAGTATAGATCGGAGAAGGGGTGAGCAGTTCTTC. This sequence encodes CASSIDRRRGEQFF.

The chain uses TRBV5-5 and TRBJ1-3, with D unclear. In germline, CDR1 is SGHKS, CDR2 YYEKEE (reference sequence). The CDR3 is 13 residues long. Trimming took off 2 bases at V and 4 bases at J, with 7 bases between the two ends. The CDR3 here is CASSLQQGNTIYF. The CDR3 region has the DNA TGTGCCAGCAGCTTACAACAGGGAAACACCATATATTTT.

V is TRBV7-2 and J is TRBJ2-1, with 10 nucleotides matching TRBD2. The CDR3 is 15 residues long. V dropped 1 base and J dropped 7; count of bases not matched to a gene: 4. Germline values: CDR1 SGHTA, CDR2 FQGNSA. The CDR3 sequence is CASSLENSGRNEQFF. The CDR3 DNA reads as TGTGCCAGCAGCTTAGAGAATAGCGGGAGGAATGAGCAGTTCTTC.

The rearrangement joins TRBV7-2 to TRBJ1-5, with TRBD1 matching 7 bases. Germline CDR1 reads SGHTA; CDR2 reads FQGNSA. Losses at the gene ends were 8 bases for V and 3 bases for J; bases not matched to a gene: 4. The CDR3 covers 13 residues. The CDR3 DNA reads as TGTGCCAGCGCCGACAGGGTCAATCAGCCCCAGCATTTT. Its protein product is CASADRVNQPQHF. The full variable domain, in which reference TRBV7-2 and TRBJ1-5 provide the parts outside the CDR3, is GAGVSQSPSNKVTEKGKDVELRCDPISGHTALYWYRQSLGQGLEFLIYFQGNSAPDKSGLPSDRFSAERTGGSVSTLTIQRTQQEDSAVYLCASADRVNQPQHFGDGTRLSIL.

V gene TRBV7-6 combines with J gene TRBJ1-2; 7 bases match TRBD1. The CDR3 consists of 16 residues. Losses at the gene ends were 5 bases for V and 6 bases for J; bases not matched to a gene: 15. Germline assignment: CDR1 SGHVS and CDR2 FNYEAQ. The CDR3 nucleotides read TGTGCCAGCAGCCTACAGCCGGGACAGAAAACTAATGGCTACACCTTC. Translating it yields CASSLQPGQKTNGYTF.

The CDR3 is CASSIEEGQYSGANVLTF. The CDR3 coding sequence is TGTGCCAGTAGTATAGAGGAGGGACAGTACTCTGGGGCCAACGTCCTGACTTTC. V and J are TRBV19 and TRBJ2-6; the D gene is possibly TRBD1 (7 bases). The CDR3 runs 18 residues. Looked up from germline, CDR1 is LNHDA and CDR2 is SQIVND (reference sequence). V lost 0 bases and J 0 bases, leaving 12 bases between the germline ends.

J is TRBJ2-7 and V is TRBV9, with 8 bases fitting TRBD1. V lost 4 bases and J lost 2; bases outside the gene matches: 5. This CDR3 has 14 residues. Germline assignment: CDR1 SGDLS and CDR2 YYNGEE. The CDR3 bases are TGTGCCAGCAGCCCAAGGGACAGGACCTACGAGCAGTACTTC. Encoded protein: CASSPRDRTYEQYF.

The chain is built from TRBV21-1 and TRBJ1-5; the table's D call, TRBD1, was not checked against the DNA. TRBV21-1 is given as a pseudogene. The CDR3 is 13 residues long. The CDR3 reads CASSPRAVRPQHF. Written as DNA, the CDR3 is TGTGCCAGCAGCCCCAGGGCCGTCAGGCCCCAGCATTTT.

The V call is TRBV28, the J call TRBJ1-3; weak D call: TRBD1 (5 bases). This CDR3 spans 16 amino acids. V was shortened by 7 bases and J by 0 bases, with 16 bases between the two germline ends. Germline V gene lookup returns CDR1 MDHEN and CDR2 SYDVKM. The CDR3 sequence is CASKEGSHFSGNTIYF. Here the CDR3 DNA reads TGTGCCAGCAAGGAGGGGTCACACTTCTCTGGAAACACCATATATTTT.

This clone appeared once. The chain uses TRBV27 and TRBJ2-1, with TRBD2 identical over 12 bases. The CDR3 loop spans 15 amino acids. Germline V gene data show CDR1 as MNHEY and CDR2 as SMNVEV (reference sequence). Trimming took 5 bases from V and 8 from J; bases not matched to a gene: 7. The CDR3 sequence is CASSPLAGGFHEQFF. The CDR3 DNA is TGTGCCAGCAGTCCACTAGCGGGAGGTTTCCATGAGCAGTTCTTC.

This clone was found a few times. This chain uses TRBV29-1 with TRBJ1-1, with TRBD1 matching over 7 bases. V shed 6 bases and J 8 bases; nucleotides not matched to a gene: 6. The CDR3 runs 11 residues. Germline V CDR1 and CDR2: SQVTM, ANQGSEA. CDR3 DNA: TGCAGCGTATCGGGACAGCAAGAAGCTTTCTTT. Amino acids: CSVSGQQEAFF.

The CDR3: CASLPLHLSLGGTEAFF. CDR3 bases: TGTGCCAGCCTACCCTTACACCTCTCACTAGGGGGCACTGAAGCTTTCTTT. V is TRBV28 and J is TRBJ1-1; D may be TRBD1 (6 bases). The CDR3 spans 17 residues. In germline, CDR1 is MDHEN, CDR2 SYDVKM. Trimming removed 8 bases at V and 4 bases at J, with 26 bases between.

DNA for the CDR3: TGTGCCAGCAGCCAAGATCCCCAGGGGAGCGGAAAACTGTTTTTT. Its translation: CASSQDPQGSGKLFF. The chain has TRBV4-2 and TRBJ1-4, with D perhaps TRBD1 (6 bases). CDR1 is LGHNA and CDR2 is YNFKEQ in the germline V gene. The CDR3 runs to 15 residues. Trimming took 0 bases from V and 10 from J, leaving 15 bases between them.

This chain joins TRBV10-3 and TRBJ2-7; 8 positions agree with TRBD2. This CDR3 spans 15 amino acids. Germline-derived CDR1 and CDR2 are ENHRY and SYGVKD. The J segment lost 9 bases and the V segment lost 3 bases, leaving 13 bases of the junction unmatched. The chain's CDR3 is CAISESGRGGLRQYF. The CDR3 DNA is TGTGCCATCAGTGAAAGCGGGAGAGGCGGGTTGCGGCAGTACTTC.

CDR3 nucleotide sequence: TGCGCCAGCAGCTTGGTTAGCGGGAGAGTGTACGAGCAGTACTTC. It yields the protein CASSLVSGRVYEQYF. The chain links TRBV5-1 to TRBJ2-7, with TRBD2 identical over 9 bases. Germline values: CDR1 SGHRS, CDR2 YFSETQ. V was pared by 0 bases and J by 4 bases, with 5 bases of the junction left unmatched. The CDR3 contains 15 residues.

This chain uses TRBV11-2 with TRBJ2-1, with a weak D call TRBD2 (6 bases). V was shortened by 6 bases and J by 10 bases, with 19 bases between the two germline ends. Germline loops: CDR1 SGHAT, CDR2 FQNNGV. This CDR3 is 14 amino acids long. Written as DNA, the CDR3 is TGTGCCAGCAGTCGGGACTCCCTTTTTGGAGAGCAGTTCTTC. Encoded protein: CASSRDSLFGEQFF.

The chain has TRBV5-1 and TRBJ2-3; 10 bases agree with TRBD1. This CDR3 comprises 13 residues. V lost 4 bases to trimming and J lost 6 bases; unmatched junction nucleotides: 2. From germline, CDR1 is SGHRS and CDR2 YFSETQ. This chain's CDR3 is CASSLDRGDTQYF. In nucleotides, the CDR3 is TGCGCCAGCAGCCTGGACAGGGGGGATACGCAGTATTTT. Combining the CDR3 with reference TRBV5-1 and TRBJ2-3 gives the whole variable domain KAGVTQTPRYLIKTRGQQVTLSCSPISGHRSVSWYQQTPGQGLQFLFEYFSETQRNKGNFPGRFSGRQFSNSRSEMNVSTLELGDSALYLCASSLDRGDTQYFGPGTRLTVL.

The chain employs TRBV27 and TRBJ2-7; the match to TRBD2 covers 11 bases. This CDR3 comprises 17 residues. With V trimmed by 2 bases and J by 0 bases, 6 bases remained unmatched. Germline V gives CDR1 MNHEY, CDR2 SMNVEV (reference sequence). CDR3: CASSLRLAGGISYEQYF. The CDR3 region has the DNA TGTGCCAGCAGTTTAAGGCTAGCGGGAGGAATCTCCTACGAGCAGTACTTC.

This clone was counted a single time. J is TRBJ1-1 and V is TRBV5-1; 8 bases agree with TRBD1. Looked up from germline, CDR1 is SGHRS and CDR2 is YFSETQ. CDR3 length equals 16 residues. Trimming at V came to 3 bases and at J to 4 bases, leaving 11 bases not matched to a gene. The CDR3 coding sequence is TGCGCCAGCAGCTCGGGGACAGGCGGGAGCAGCACTGAAGCTTTCTTT. Protein: CASSSGTGGSSTEAFF.

This chain joins TRBV9 and TRBJ2-1; 7 nucleotides match TRBD2. The junction had 7 bases not matched to a gene; V was cut back by 0 bases and J by 1 base. In germline, CDR1 is SGDLS, CDR2 YYNGEE. This CDR3 is 17 amino acids long. For the CDR3, the DNA is TGTGCCAGCAGCGTAGATCCCACTAGCGAGTCCTACAATGAGCAGTTCTTC. Amino acids: CASSVDPTSESYNEQFF.

The chain has TRBV30 and TRBJ2-7, with 8 bases identical to TRBD1. J gave up 1 base and V 1 base, and 3 bases lay outside the gene matches. Per germline, CDR1 GTSNPN and CDR2 SVGIG (reference sequence). The CDR3 totals 14 residues. The CDR3 here is CAWSAGTGSYEQYF. CDR3 bases: TGTGCCTGGAGTGCTGGGACAGGTTCCTACGAGCAGTACTTC.